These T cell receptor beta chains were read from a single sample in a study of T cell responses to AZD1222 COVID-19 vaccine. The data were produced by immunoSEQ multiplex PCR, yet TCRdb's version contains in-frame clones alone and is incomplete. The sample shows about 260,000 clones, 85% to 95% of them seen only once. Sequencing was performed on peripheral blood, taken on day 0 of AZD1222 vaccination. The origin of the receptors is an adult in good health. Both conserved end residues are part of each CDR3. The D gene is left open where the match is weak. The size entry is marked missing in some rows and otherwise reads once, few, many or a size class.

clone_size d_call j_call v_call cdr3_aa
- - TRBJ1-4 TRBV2 CASRQINEKLFF
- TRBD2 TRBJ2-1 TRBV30 CAWISGGFSNEQFF
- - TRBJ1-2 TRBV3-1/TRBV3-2 CASSQDRRDCTF
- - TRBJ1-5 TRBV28 CASSPSVGYSNQPQHF
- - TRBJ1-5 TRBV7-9 CASSLVEGGRGQPQHF
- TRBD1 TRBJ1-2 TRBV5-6 CASSSQGGYGYTF
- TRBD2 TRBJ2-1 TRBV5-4 CASSLVFYSGGAGEQFF
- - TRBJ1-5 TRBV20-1 CSAVYRDNQHF
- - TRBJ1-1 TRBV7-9 CASSSVGKNTEAFF
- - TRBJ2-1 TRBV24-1 CATSDPGYSLTLFF
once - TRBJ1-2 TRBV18 CASSPPDRSEGYTF
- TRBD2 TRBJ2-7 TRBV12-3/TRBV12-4 CASRLAGTYEQYF
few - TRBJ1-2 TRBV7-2 CASSPDVNYGYTF
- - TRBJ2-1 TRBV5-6 CASSLVIYNEQFF
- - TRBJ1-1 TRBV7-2 CASSPPGSPLRTEAFF
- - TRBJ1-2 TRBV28 CASSLWERGYTF
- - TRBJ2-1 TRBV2 CASRKGGSYNEQFF
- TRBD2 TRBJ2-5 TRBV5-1 CASSPLTSGSIEETQYF
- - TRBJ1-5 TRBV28 CATTAFGVGQPQHF
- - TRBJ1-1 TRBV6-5 CASTAGRGYTEAFF
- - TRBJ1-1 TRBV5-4 CASRRGGTGDTEAFF
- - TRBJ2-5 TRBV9 CASSVGGSGVETQYF
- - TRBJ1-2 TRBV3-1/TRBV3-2 CASSLLGYGYTF
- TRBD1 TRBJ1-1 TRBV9 CASSGTGRTEAFF
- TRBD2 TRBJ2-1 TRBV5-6 CASSLNGRVDEQFF
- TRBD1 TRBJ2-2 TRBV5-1 CASSLDRGGTGELFF
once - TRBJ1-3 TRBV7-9 CASSLVYGHSGNTIYF
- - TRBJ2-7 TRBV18 CASSLRNEQYF
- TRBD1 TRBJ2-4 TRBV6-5 CASSVMTGYGNIQYF
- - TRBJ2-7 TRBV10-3 CAISERLDDSSAQYF
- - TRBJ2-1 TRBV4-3 CASSPILGDYNEQFF
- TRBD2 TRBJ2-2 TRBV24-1 CATSDDRTSGGLGELFF
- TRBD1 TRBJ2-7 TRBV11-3 CASSSFDRANEQYF
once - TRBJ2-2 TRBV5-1 CASSLGTDTGELFF
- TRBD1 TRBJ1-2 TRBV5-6 CASSFSTGGYGYTF
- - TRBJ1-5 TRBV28 CASSTHQPQHF
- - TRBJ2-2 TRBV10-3 CAISETGELFF
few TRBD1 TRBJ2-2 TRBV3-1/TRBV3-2 CASSRQGARELFF
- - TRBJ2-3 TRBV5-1 CASSLEGFYTDTQYF
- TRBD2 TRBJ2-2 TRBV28 CASSVTSGGPTGELFF
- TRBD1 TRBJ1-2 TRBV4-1 CASSQAGTGDVGYTF
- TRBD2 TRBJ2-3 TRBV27 CASSLKASGNTDTQYF
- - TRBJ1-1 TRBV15 CATSRDLWRMNTEAFF
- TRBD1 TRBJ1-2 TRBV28 CASRPRDRGLYGYTF
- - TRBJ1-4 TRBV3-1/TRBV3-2 CASSRRTAPTNEKLFF
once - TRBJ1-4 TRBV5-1 CASSLDVRNEKLFF
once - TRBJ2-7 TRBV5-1 CASHNPGRTNEQYF
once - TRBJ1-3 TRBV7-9 CASSQGPRDTIYF
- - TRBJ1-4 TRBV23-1 CASSRSPAGEKLFF
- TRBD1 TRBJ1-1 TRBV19 CASSMGQGGKAFF
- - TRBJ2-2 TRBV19 CASRLGGRTGELFF